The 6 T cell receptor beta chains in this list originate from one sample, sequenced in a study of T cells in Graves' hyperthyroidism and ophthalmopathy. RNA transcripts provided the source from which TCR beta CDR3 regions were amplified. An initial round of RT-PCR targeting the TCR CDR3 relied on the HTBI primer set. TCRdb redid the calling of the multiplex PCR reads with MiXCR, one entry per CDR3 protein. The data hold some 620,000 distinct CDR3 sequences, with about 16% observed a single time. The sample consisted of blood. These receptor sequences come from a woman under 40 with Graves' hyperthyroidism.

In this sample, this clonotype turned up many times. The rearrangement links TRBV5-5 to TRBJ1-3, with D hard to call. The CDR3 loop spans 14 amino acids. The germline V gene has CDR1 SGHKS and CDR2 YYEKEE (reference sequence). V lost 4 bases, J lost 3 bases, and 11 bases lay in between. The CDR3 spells CASSKWTNGNTIYF. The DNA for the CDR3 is TGTGCCAGCAGCAAATGGACGAATGGAAACACCATATATTTT.

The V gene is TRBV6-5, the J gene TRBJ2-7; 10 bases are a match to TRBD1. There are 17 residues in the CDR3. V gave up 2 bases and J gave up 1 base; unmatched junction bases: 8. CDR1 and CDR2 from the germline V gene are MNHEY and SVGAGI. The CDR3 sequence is CASSYQPGQGISYEQYF. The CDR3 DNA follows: TGTGCCAGCAGTTACCAACCGGGACAGGGGATATCCTACGAGCAGTACTTC.

This chain's CDR3 is CSARDPRAGVREQFF. The CDR3, as DNA: TGCAGTGCTAGAGATCCGCGAGCGGGAGTGCGTGAGCAGTTCTTC. The chain joins TRBV20-1 to TRBJ2-1; 8 nucleotides match TRBD2. V was pared by 0 bases and J by 9 bases, with 10 bases of the junction left unmatched. The CDR3 runs 15 residues. Per the germline V gene, CDR1 is DFQATT and CDR2 is SNEGSKA (reference sequence).

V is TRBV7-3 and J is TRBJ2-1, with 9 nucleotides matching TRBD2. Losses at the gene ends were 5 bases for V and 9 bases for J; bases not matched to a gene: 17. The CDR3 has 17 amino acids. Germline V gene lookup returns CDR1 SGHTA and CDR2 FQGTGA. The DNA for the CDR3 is TGTGCCAGCAGCGCCCGAAGTGCGGGGCTAGCGGGACTTGAGCAGTTCTTC. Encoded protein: CASSARSAGLAGLEQFF. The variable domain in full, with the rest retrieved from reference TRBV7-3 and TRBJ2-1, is GAGVSQTPSNKVTEKGKYVELRCDPISGHTALYWYRQSLGQGPEFLIYFQGTGAADDSGLPNDRFFAVRPEGSVSTLKIQRTERGDSAVYLCASSARSAGLAGLEQFFGPGTRLTVL.

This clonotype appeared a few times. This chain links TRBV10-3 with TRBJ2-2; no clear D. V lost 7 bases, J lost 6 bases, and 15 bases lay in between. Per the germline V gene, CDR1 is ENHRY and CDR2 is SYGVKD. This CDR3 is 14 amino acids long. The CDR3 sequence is CAIKEGKNAGELFF. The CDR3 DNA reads TGTGCCATCAAGGAAGGGAAAAACGCCGGGGAGCTGTTTTTT.

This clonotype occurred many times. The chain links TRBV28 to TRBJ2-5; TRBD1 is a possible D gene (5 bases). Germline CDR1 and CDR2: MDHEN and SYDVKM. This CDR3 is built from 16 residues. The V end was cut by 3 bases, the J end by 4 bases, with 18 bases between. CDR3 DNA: TGTGCCAGCAGTTTCCCCCCTAGGGGTTTGCGAGAGACCCAGTACTTC. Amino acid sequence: CASSFPPRGLRETQYF.